These 8 T cell receptor beta chains came from one sample sequenced in a study of CD4 T cells in relation to SARS-CoV-2 and coronaviruses. These TCRs are of unknown antigen specificity. Only in-frame clones appear in the TCRdb table, and some are missing; sequencing was by immunoSEQ multiplex PCR. The table has about 26,000 clones, more than 60% seen once. Unexposed donor CD4+ T cells date from 2011-2018, before the COVID-19 pandemic. Isolation of CD4+ T cells took place after 10 days in culture. The material sequenced was CD4+ T cells from PBMCs, cultured in vitro. The receptors shown here come from a human donor in good health.

V usage is TRBV4-2 and J usage is TRBJ2-2; D is ambiguous. The CDR3 runs 15 residues. The germline V gene encodes CDR1 LGHNA and CDR2 YNFKEQ. V gave up 3 bases and J gave up 2 bases, with 10 bases separating them. CDR3 in amino acids: CASSQVTANTGELFF. In DNA, the CDR3 is TGTGCCAGCAGCCAGGTGACTGCCAACACCGGGGAGCTGTTTTTT.

This chain joins TRBV10-2 and TRBJ2-1; D assignment may be TRBD1 or TRBD2 (5 bases each). Germline V gives CDR1 WSHSY, CDR2 SAAADI. The CDR3 runs to 14 residues. V was pared by 4 bases and J by 4 bases, with 11 bases between. The CDR3 nucleotides read TGCGCCAGCAGTGGAGGGACCCCATACAATGAGCAGTTCTTC. Its protein product is CASSGGTPYNEQFF.

In its sample, this clone was seen a few times. The chain is built from TRBV5-1 and TRBJ1-1, with 7 bases fitting TRBD1. The germline gives CDR1 SGHRS, CDR2 YFSETQ. V was clipped by 1 base and J by 6 bases; unmatched bases: 12. This CDR3 has 16 residues. CDR3 loop: CASSLMGGRGWAEAFF. The CDR3 coding sequence is TGCGCCAGCAGCTTGATGGGCGGCAGGGGGTGGGCTGAAGCTTTCTTT.

This chain links TRBV28 with TRBJ2-1, with D perhaps TRBD1 or TRBD2 (5 bases each). Trimming pared 6 bases from V and 1 base from J, leaving 19 bases between. This CDR3 region has 17 residues. Germline values: CDR1 MDHEN, CDR2 SYDVKM. For the CDR3, the DNA is TGTGCCAGCAGCCCCGTGGGACGGGGTGAGTCCTACAATGAGCAGTTCTTC. Translating it yields CASSPVGRGESYNEQFF.

The gene calls are TRBV13 and TRBJ2-5; D gene ambiguous. The length of the CDR3 is 14 residues. Germline lookup yields CDR1 PRHDT and CDR2 FYEKMQ (reference sequence). The germline V and J ends were trimmed by 0 bases and 3 bases, with 8 bases remaining between them. CDR3: CASSLGRPEETQYF. The CDR3 bases are TGTGCCAGCAGCTTAGGTAGGCCCGAAGAGACCCAGTACTTC. Complete variable domain (other parts from reference TRBV13 and TRBJ2-5): AAGVIQSPRHLIKEKRETATLKCYPIPRHDTVYWYQQGPGQDPQFLISFYEKMQSDKGSIPDRFSAQQFSDYHSELNMSSLELGDSALYFCASSLGRPEETQYFGPGTRLLVL.

The chain couples TRBV7-2 to TRBJ2-7, with 11 positions matching TRBD2. The CDR3 is made up of 15 amino acids. CDR1 and CDR2 from the germline V gene are SGHTA and FQGNSA. Trimming cost V 5 bases and J 4 bases; bases outside gene matches: 7. CDR3 coding DNA: TGTGCCAGCAGCCTCTGGACTAGCGGGTGGTACGAGCAGTACTTC. It yields the protein CASSLWTSGWYEQYF.

The chain uses TRBV5-6 and TRBJ1-4, with a weak D call TRBD1 (6 bases). The CDR3 extends over 14 amino acids. CDR1 and CDR2 (germline): SGHDT, YYEEEE. Trimming cost V 2 bases and J 4 bases, with 9 bases left between them. The CDR3 spells CASSLYRVNEKLFF. CDR3 DNA sequence: TGTGCCAGCAGCTTATACAGGGTTAATGAAAAACTGTTTTTT. Complete variable domain (other parts from reference TRBV5-6 and TRBJ1-4): DAGVTQSPTHLIKTRGQQVTLRCSPKSGHDTVSWYQQALGQGPQFIFQYYEEEERQRGNFPDRFSGHQFPNYSSELNVNALLLGDSALYLCASSLYRVNEKLFFGSGTQLSVL.

The chain uses TRBV14 and TRBJ2-7; no clear D. V lost 2 bases, J lost 1 base, and 3 bases lay in between. There are 12 residues in the CDR3. The germline CDR1 and CDR2 sequences are SGHDN and FVKESK. Written as DNA, the CDR3 is TGTGCCAGCAGCCAAACTTCCTACGAGCAGTACTTC. This gives the protein CASSQTSYEQYF.